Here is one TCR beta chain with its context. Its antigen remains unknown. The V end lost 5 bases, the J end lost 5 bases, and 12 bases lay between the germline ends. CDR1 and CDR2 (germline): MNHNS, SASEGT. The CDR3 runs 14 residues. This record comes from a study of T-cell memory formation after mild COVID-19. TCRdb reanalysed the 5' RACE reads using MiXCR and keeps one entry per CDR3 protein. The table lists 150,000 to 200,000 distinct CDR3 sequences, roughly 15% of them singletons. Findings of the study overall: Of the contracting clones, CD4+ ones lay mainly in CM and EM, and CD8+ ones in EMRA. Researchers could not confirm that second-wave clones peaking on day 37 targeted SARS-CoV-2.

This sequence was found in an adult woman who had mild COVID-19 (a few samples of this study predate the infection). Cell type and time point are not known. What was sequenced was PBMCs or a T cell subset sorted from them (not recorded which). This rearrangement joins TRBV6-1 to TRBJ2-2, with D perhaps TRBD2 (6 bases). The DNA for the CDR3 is TGTGCCAGCAGTAGACTAGTGGAGACCGGGGAGCTGTTTTTT. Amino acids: CASSRLVETGELFF.